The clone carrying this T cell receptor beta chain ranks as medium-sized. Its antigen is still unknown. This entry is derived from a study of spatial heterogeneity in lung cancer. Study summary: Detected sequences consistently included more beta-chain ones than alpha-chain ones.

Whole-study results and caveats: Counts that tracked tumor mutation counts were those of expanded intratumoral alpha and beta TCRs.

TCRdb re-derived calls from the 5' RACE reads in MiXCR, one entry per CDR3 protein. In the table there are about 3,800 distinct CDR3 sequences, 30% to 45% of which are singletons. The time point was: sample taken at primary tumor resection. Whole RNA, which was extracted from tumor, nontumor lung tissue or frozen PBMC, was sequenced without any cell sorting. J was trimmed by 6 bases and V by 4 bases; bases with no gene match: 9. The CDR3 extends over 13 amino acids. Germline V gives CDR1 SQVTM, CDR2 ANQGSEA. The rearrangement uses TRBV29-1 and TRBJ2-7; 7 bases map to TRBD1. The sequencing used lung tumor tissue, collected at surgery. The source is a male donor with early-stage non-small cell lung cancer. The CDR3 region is CSVGVDRSGEQYF. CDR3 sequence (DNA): TGCAGCGTTGGGGTGGACAGGTCGGGCGAGCAGTACTTC.